Below, 30 T cell receptor beta chains from the same sample are listed, as sequenced in a study of regulatory T cells in long-lasting Graves disease. Library construction for TCR beta used iRepertoire HTBI primers and Arm-PCR of CDR3 regions. TCRdb ran MiXCR on the multiplex PCR reads and lists one entry per CDR3 protein. The sample records some 410,000 distinct CDR3 sequences, around 17% being singletons. Stated time point: newly diagnosed GD, antithyroid drugs for less than 3 months. Following extraction of RNA from PBMCs, that RNA was used to make the TCR library. These data were also reused for a study on T cells in Graves' hyperthyroidism and ophthalmopathy.

The source was peripheral blood mononuclear cells (PBMCs), collected at new diagnosis, from a patient treated with antithyroid drugs. The receptors shown here come from a woman aged 25 to 45 with Graves disease.

The chain links TRBV6-1 to TRBJ2-1; 11 nucleotides align to TRBD2. Germline values: CDR1 MNHNS, CDR2 SASEGT. The V gene end was trimmed by 5 bases and the J gene end by 3 bases; junction bases not matched to a gene: 3. The CDR3 is made up of 15 amino acids. The chain's CDR3 is CASSRLAGNYNEQFF. CDR3 nucleotides: TGTGCCAGCAGTAGACTAGCGGGAAACTACAATGAGCAGTTCTTC.

The chain combines TRBV4-3 with TRBJ2-4, with TRBD1 matching over 8 bases. With V trimmed by 3 bases and J by 0 bases, 7 bases remained unmatched. The CDR3 totals 17 residues. CDR1 and CDR2 from the germline V gene are LGHNA and YSLEER. CDR3 nucleotides: TGCGCCAGCAGCCAGAACAGGGGGACGCTAGCCAAAAACATTCAGTACTTC. Residues: CASSQNRGTLAKNIQYF.

The V and J genes are TRBV7-9 and TRBJ2-5; D gene unclear. V was cut by 7 bases and J by 2 bases, with 11 bases left in between. In germline, CDR1 is SEHNR, CDR2 FQNEAQ (reference sequence). The CDR3 totals 13 residues. This chain's CDR3 is CASTSSPQETQYF. DNA of the CDR3: TGTGCCAGCACCTCGTCCCCGCAAGAGACCCAGTACTTC.

The chain combines TRBV28 with TRBJ1-6; D is uncertain. V was clipped by 6 bases and J by 8 bases, with 11 bases between them. Looked up from germline, CDR1 is MDHEN and CDR2 is SYDVKM. The CDR3 runs 13 residues. The CDR3 nucleotides are TGTGCCAGCAGCCCCCCAAGGGATTCACCCCTCCACTTT. Protein: CASSPPRDSPLHF.

This clonotype was counted at least ten times. The chain recombines TRBV12-3 or TRBV12-4 with TRBJ2-1, with D hard to call. V gave up 5 bases and J gave up 10 bases, with 12 bases separating them. CDR3 length: 12 residues. The CDR3 sequence is CASSLSGSEQFF. DNA of the CDR3: TGTGCCAGCAGTCTCTCAGGATCCGAGCAGTTCTTC.

The gene calls are TRBV19 and TRBJ2-1, with TRBD2 as a possible D gene (5 bases). Per germline, CDR1 LNHDA and CDR2 SQIVND (reference sequence). CDR3 length: 14 amino acids. Trimming stripped 3 bases from V and 4 bases from J, with 10 bases between. CDR3 protein: CASSMRALYNEQFF. In nucleotides, the CDR3 is TGTGCCAGTAGTATGAGGGCACTTTACAATGAGCAGTTCTTC.

The V gene is TRBV6-2 or TRBV6-3, the J gene TRBJ2-1; 9 bases map to TRBD1. This CDR3 spans 15 amino acids. V lost 7 bases, J lost 2 bases, and 6 bases stayed unmatched. The germline V gene has CDR1 MNHEY and CDR2 SVGEGT. DNA for the CDR3: TGTGCCAGCACGATTGGGACAGGGACCTACAATGAGCAGTTCTTC. It translates to CASTIGTGTYNEQFF.

This clonotype occurred many times. The rearrangement links TRBV3-1 to TRBJ1-5; D not resolved. The CDR3 totals 13 residues. Germline CDR1 and CDR2: LGHDT and YNNKEL (reference sequence). V dropped 2 bases and J dropped 4 bases, with 6 bases sitting between them. Here the CDR3 reads CASSQHKNQPQHF. In DNA, the CDR3 is TGTGCCAGCAGCCAACATAAAAATCAGCCCCAGCATTTT.

The CDR3 sequence: CASSHTLFTQYF. The CDR3 DNA reads TGTGCCAGCAGCCACACTTTGTTCACGCAGTATTTT. The chain employs TRBV14 and TRBJ2-3; D unclear. This CDR3 spans 12 amino acids. V lost 3 bases and J 9 bases, leaving 10 bases between the germline ends. Germline values: CDR1 SGHDN, CDR2 FVKESK.

This clonotype was observed many times. CDR3 nucleotides: TGTGCCACTCAGCAGGGGAACACTGAAGCTTTCTTT. It translates to CATQQGNTEAFF. The rearrangement joins TRBV27 to TRBJ1-1; possibly TRBD1 for D (5 bases). CDR3 length equals 12 residues. Trimming left V 10 bases short and J 1 base short, with 10 bases between. The V gene's germline CDR1 is MNHEY and CDR2 SMNVEV (reference sequence).

This clonotype appeared a few times. The chain links TRBV28 to TRBJ2-5, with a tentative D call TRBD1 (5 bases). Germline CDR1 reads MDHEN; CDR2 reads SYDVKM. V lost 3 bases and J 2 bases, leaving 13 bases between the germline ends. The CDR3 loop spans 15 amino acids. CDR3 region: CASSFGARNQETQYF. Written as DNA, the CDR3 is TGTGCCAGCAGTTTTGGGGCTCGGAATCAAGAGACCCAGTACTTC.

This clonotype came up many times. This chain connects TRBV20-1 to TRBJ2-1, with a possible D match to TRBD1 (6 bases). Germline lookup yields CDR1 DFQATT and CDR2 SNEGSKA (reference sequence). V lost 4 bases and J lost 3, with 7 bases in between. The CDR3 sequence is 12 residues long. CDR3 residues: CSATGDYNEQFF. The CDR3 DNA reads TGCAGTGCTACAGGGGACTACAATGAGCAGTTCTTC.

The chain is built from TRBV2 and TRBJ1-1, with D unresolved. CDR1 and CDR2 (germline): SNHLY, FYNNEI. V was pared by 6 bases and J by 9 bases, with 17 bases between. This CDR3 is built from 13 residues. As DNA, the CDR3 is TGTGCCAGCAGCTTACTAGTTCGTAGAAAAGCTTTCTTT. Its translation is CASSLLVRRKAFF.

The rearrangement links TRBV6-1 to TRBJ2-1; TRBD2 matches at 11 bases. Germline V gene lookup returns CDR1 MNHNS and CDR2 SASEGT. The CDR3 runs 15 residues. The V segment lost 6 bases and the J segment 5 bases; nucleotides outside the gene matches: 6. The DNA for the CDR3 is TGTGCCAGCAGGAAGGGACTAGCGGATAACAATGAGCAGTTCTTC. Residues: CASRKGLADNNEQFF.

This clonotype has ten or more counts. This chain connects TRBV28 to TRBJ1-6; D not certain. CDR1 and CDR2 from the germline V gene are MDHEN and SYDVKM. The length of the CDR3 is 16 residues. With 4 bases removed from V and 6 bases from J, the gap between germline ends came to 16 bases. The chain's CDR3 is CASSSGKLPRNSPLHF. CDR3 coding DNA: TGTGCCAGCAGTTCCGGGAAGTTACCCCGTAATTCACCCCTCCACTTT.

This clonotype was detected ten times or more. This chain connects TRBV10-3 to TRBJ2-5; 9 bases are shared with TRBD1. Germline CDR1 reads ENHRY; CDR2 reads SYGVKD. The junction had 9 bases not matched to a gene; V was cut back by 5 bases and J by 5 bases. The CDR3 contains 15 residues. CDR3 in DNA: TGTGCCATCAGTCACTCGGGACAGGGAGATGAGACCCAGTACTTC. This sequence encodes CAISHSGQGDETQYF.

This clonotype was detected only a few times. An end of the junction differs from the germline gene, which may be a read error. The chain carries TRBV20-1 and TRBJ2-1; D is tentatively TRBD1 or TRBD2 (5 bases each). The germline V gene has CDR1 DFQATT and CDR2 SNEGSKA (reference sequence). This CDR3 is 18 amino acids long. CDR3 sequence: CSARGGGIGLRSYNERFF. The DNA of the CDR3 is TGCAGTGCTAGAGGGGGCGGCATCGGACTCCGCTCCTACAATGAGCGGTTCTTC.

About this clonotype: Compared with germline, one end of the junction differs, possibly owing to a read error. The chain carries TRBV7-9 and TRBJ1-1, with D perhaps TRBD1 (6 bases). The CDR3 extends over 14 amino acids. The germline V gene has CDR1 SEHNR and CDR2 FQNEAQ (reference sequence). The DNA of the CDR3 is TGTGCCGGCAGCCCGGGACAAGGGAGTAGTGAAGCTTTCTTT. Protein: CAGSPGQGSSEAFF.

This clonotype was found many times. This chain joins TRBV24-1 and TRBJ2-7; D might be TRBD2 (5 bases). The V end lost 0 bases, the J end lost 6 bases, and 8 bases lay between the germline ends. Per the germline V gene, CDR1 is KGHDR and CDR2 is SFDVKD. This CDR3 spans 13 amino acids. The DNA of the CDR3 is TGTGCCACCAGTGATTTGGCGGGTCGCGAGCAGTACTTC. Translated, it gives CATSDLAGREQYF.

On this clonotype: This may stem from a read error, because a much larger clone lies one nucleotide away. The V and J genes are TRBV5-1 and TRBJ2-1; 10 bases agree with TRBD2. Germline V CDR1 and CDR2: SGHRS, YFSETQ. The CDR3 runs to 17 residues. The J segment lost 8 bases and the V segment lost 4 bases, leaving 15 bases of the junction unmatched. CDR3 residues: CASSRSRSGRAIDEQFF. As DNA, the CDR3 is TGCGCCAGCAGCCGCTCGCGAAGCGGGAGGGCCATCGATGAGCAGTTCTTC. Drawing the rest from reference TRBV5-1 and TRBJ2-1, the complete variable domain is KAGVTQTPRYLIKTRGQQVTLSCSPISGHRSVSWYQQTPGQGLQFLFEYFSETQRNKGNFPGRFSGRQFSNSRSEMNVSTLELGDSALYLCASSRSRSGRAIDEQFFGPGTRLTVL.

This clonotype was found many times. The chain recombines TRBV28 with TRBJ2-7; no clear D gene. The germline CDR1 and CDR2 sequences are MDHEN and SYDVKM. CDR3 length: 12 residues. Trimming took off 3 bases at V and 3 bases at J, with 6 bases between the two ends. The CDR3 nucleotides are TGTGCCAGCAGTTTTGCCCGCTACGAGCAGTACTTC. Amino acid sequence: CASSFARYEQYF.

The table lists this clonotype with many counts. This chain connects TRBV5-1 to TRBJ2-2; no reliable D call. V was pared by 0 bases and J by 5 bases, with 8 bases between. The germline CDR1 and CDR2 sequences are SGHRS and YFSETQ. This CDR3 has 14 amino acids. The CDR3 nucleotides are TGCGCCAGCAGCTTGGAAGTGTTTACCGGGGAGCTGTTTTTT. Translated: CASSLEVFTGELFF.

This clonotype was counted between two and nine times. This sequence joins TRBV4-1 and TRBJ2-1, with TRBD2 matching over 12 bases. CDR1 is MGHRA, CDR2 YSYEKL, per germline. The CDR3 is 18 amino acids. After removal of 4 bases from V and 9 bases from J, the junction contained 16 bases not matched to a gene. CDR3 in amino acids: CASSPPPPTSGSLTEQFF. The CDR3 region has the DNA TGCGCCAGCAGCCCACCTCCACCGACTAGCGGGAGTCTTACTGAGCAGTTCTTC.

This chain connects TRBV7-2 to TRBJ1-1, with TRBD1 identical over 9 bases. This CDR3 region has 14 residues. J gave up 6 bases and V 5 bases, and 7 bases lay outside the gene matches. Germline V lookup: CDR1 SGHTA, CDR2 FQGNSA. The CDR3, as DNA: TGTGCCAGCAGCCCGGACAGGGGATGGGCTGAAGCTTTCTTT. Translating it yields CASSPDRGWAEAFF. Looking up the rest from reference TRBV7-2 and TRBJ1-1 gives the full variable domain: GAGVSQSPSNKVTEKGKDVELRCDPISGHTALYWYRQSLGQGLEFLIYFQGNSAPDKSGLPSDRFSAERTGGSVSTLTIQRTQQEDSAVYLCASSPDRGWAEAFFGQGTRLTVV.

In its sample, this clonotype was seen many times. This rearrangement joins TRBV7-9 to TRBJ2-3; TRBD1 matches at 7 bases. The CDR3 consists of 17 residues. Germline CDR1 SEHNR, CDR2 FQNEAQ (reference sequence). V was pared by 4 bases and J by 2 bases, with 12 bases of the junction left unmatched. CDR3 coding DNA: TGTGCCAGCAGCTCCCCTCTGGGGACAGAGACCACAGATACGCAGTATTTT. Amino acids: CASSSPLGTETTDTQYF.

The genes are TRBV29-1 and TRBJ2-7; TRBD1 is a possible D gene (6 bases). The V end was cut by 6 bases, the J end by 4 bases, with 10 bases between. CDR1 SQVTM and CDR2 ANQGSEA come from the germline V gene. The CDR3 is 11 residues long. CDR3 bases: TGCAGCGTAACGGACAGTTACGAGCAGTACTTC. It is translated as CSVTDSYEQYF.

The chain has TRBV18 and TRBJ2-6; D may correspond to TRBD1 or TRBD2 (5 bases each). This CDR3 has 16 amino acids. With 2 bases removed from V and 4 bases from J, the gap between germline ends came to 12 bases. CDR1 and CDR2 (germline): KGHSH, LQKENI. The CDR3, as DNA: TGTGCCAGCTCACCATCGAGGGGCGCGGGGGCCAACGTCCTGACTTTC. It specifies CASSPSRGAGANVLTF.

This clonotype was seen ten or more times. V gene TRBV6-2 or TRBV6-3 combines with J gene TRBJ2-5; no definite D call. V was cut by 6 bases and J by 5 bases, with 19 bases left in between. The CDR3 length is 15 residues. Germline V CDR1 and CDR2: MNHEY, SVGEGT. Written as DNA, the CDR3 is TGTGCCAGCAGCCATGACGGGTCAAGGTCGGAGACCCAGTACTTC. Protein sequence: CASSHDGSRSETQYF.

This clonotype was counted a few times. V gene TRBV19 combines with J gene TRBJ2-1; tentatively, D is TRBD2 (6 bases). Trimming removed 3 bases at V and 3 bases at J, with 12 bases between. The CDR3 spans 15 residues. The V gene's germline CDR1 is LNHDA and CDR2 SQIVND (reference sequence). CDR3 sequence: CASSMRRGGYNEQFF. For the CDR3, the DNA is TGTGCCAGTAGTATGCGGAGGGGAGGCTACAATGAGCAGTTCTTC. The entire variable domain, with the rest obtained from reference TRBV19 and TRBJ2-1, is as follows: DGGITQSPKYLFRKEGQNVTLSCEQNLNHDAMYWYRQDPGQGLRLIYYSQIVNDFQKGDIAEGYSVSREKKESFPLTVTSAQKNPTAFYLCASSMRRGGYNEQFFGPGTRLTVL.

This clonotype was found many times. This sequence joins TRBV7-2 and TRBJ2-7, with TRBD2 identical over 13 bases. The CDR3 is made up of 18 amino acids. Germline V gene sequence: CDR1 SGHTA, CDR2 FQGNSA. V shed 2 bases and J 2 bases; nucleotides not matched to a gene: 9. CDR3 coding DNA: TGTGCCAGCAGCTTACCGGGACTAGCGGGGACGTTTCCCTACGAGCAGTACTTC. It is translated as CASSLPGLAGTFPYEQYF.